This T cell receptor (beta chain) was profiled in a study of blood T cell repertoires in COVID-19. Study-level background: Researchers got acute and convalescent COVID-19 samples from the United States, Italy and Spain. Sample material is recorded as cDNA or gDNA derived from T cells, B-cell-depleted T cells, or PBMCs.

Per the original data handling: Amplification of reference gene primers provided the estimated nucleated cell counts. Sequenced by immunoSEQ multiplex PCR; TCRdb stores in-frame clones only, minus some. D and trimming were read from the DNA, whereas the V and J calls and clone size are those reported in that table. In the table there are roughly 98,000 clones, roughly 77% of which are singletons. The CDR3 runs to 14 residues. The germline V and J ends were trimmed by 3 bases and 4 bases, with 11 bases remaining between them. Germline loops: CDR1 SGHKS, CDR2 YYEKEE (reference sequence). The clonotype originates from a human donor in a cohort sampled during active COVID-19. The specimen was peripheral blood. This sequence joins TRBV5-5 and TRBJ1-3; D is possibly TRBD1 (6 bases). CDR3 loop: CASSSYREGNTIYF. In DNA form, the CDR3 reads TGTGCCAGCAGCTCCTACAGGGAGGGAAACACCATATATTTT.